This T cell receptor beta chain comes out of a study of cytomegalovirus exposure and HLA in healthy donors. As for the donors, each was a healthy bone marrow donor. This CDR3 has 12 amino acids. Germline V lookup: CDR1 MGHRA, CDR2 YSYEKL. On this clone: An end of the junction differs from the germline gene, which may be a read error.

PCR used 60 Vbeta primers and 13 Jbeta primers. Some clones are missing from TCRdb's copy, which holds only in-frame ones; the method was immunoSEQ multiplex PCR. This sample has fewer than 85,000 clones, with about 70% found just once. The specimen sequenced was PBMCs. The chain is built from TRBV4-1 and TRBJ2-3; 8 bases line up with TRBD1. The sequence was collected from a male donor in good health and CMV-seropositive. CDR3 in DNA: TGCGCCAGCAGCCAAGATGCTCGGGACAGGAATTTT. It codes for CASSQDARDRNF.